The 22 T cell receptor beta chains presented below share a single source sample, sequenced in a study of blood T cell repertoires in COVID-19. Sequenced by immunoSEQ multiplex PCR; TCRdb stores in-frame clones only, minus some. Seen here are tens of thousands of clones, about 86% observed once, and the top ten hold 1.4%. Sequenced material: peripheral blood. All receptors derive from an older woman with acute or convalescent COVID-19.

This clone has just a few counts. The rearrangement uses TRBV6-5 and TRBJ1-2; TRBD1 aligns across 8 bases. V was clipped by 0 bases and J by 8 bases; unmatched bases: 11. Germline assignment: CDR1 MNHEY and CDR2 SVGAGI. The CDR3 spans 16 residues. CDR3 in DNA: TGTGCCAGCAGTTACTCAGCCGTGACAGGGGTAGGGGGCTACACCTTC. This codes for CASSYSAVTGVGGYTF.

This chain uses TRBV28 with TRBJ1-1; D is uncertain. V lost 1 base and J 5 bases, leaving 11 bases between the germline ends. The germline CDR1 and CDR2 sequences are MDHEN and SYDVKM. The CDR3 spans 14 residues. CDR3 bases: TGTGCCAGCAGTTTATCCCGGGGTGTTACTGAAGCTTTCTTT. Its protein product is CASSLSRGVTEAFF.

The rearrangement links TRBV19 to TRBJ1-2; 7 bases line up with TRBD1. Germline CDR1 and CDR2: LNHDA and SQIVND (reference sequence). Germline trimming cut 8 bases from V and 5 bases from J; bases unmatched to any gene: 8. The CDR3 has 13 residues. The CDR3 sequence is CASQGQSRYGYTF. The DNA of the CDR3 is TGTGCCAGTCAGGGACAGTCGCGATATGGCTACACCTTC. Full variable domain (outside the CDR3, taken from reference TRBV19 and TRBJ1-2): DGGITQSPKYLFRKEGQNVTLSCEQNLNHDAMYWYRQDPGQGLRLIYYSQIVNDFQKGDIAEGYSVSREKKESFPLTVTSAQKNPTAFYLCASQGQSRYGYTFGSGTRLTVV.

V usage is TRBV6-1 and J usage is TRBJ1-4; 9 bases line up with TRBD1. The length of the CDR3 is 19 residues. V shed 4 bases and J 0 bases; nucleotides not matched to a gene: 12. Germline V CDR1 and CDR2: MNHNS, SASEGT. CDR3 coding DNA: TGTGCCAGCAGTGGCCGGTTCCGGGACAGGGAAACAACTAATGAAAAACTGTTTTTT. Translated, it gives CASSGRFRDRETTNEKLFF.

The chain links TRBV5-1 to TRBJ2-7, with D maybe TRBD2 (5 bases). In germline, CDR1 is SGHRS, CDR2 YFSETQ. The V gene lost 0 bases and the J gene lost 0 bases, with 7 bases spanning the gap. The CDR3 spans 14 residues. The CDR3 DNA reads TGCGCCAGCAGCTTGGATGGGAGCTCCTACGAGCAGTACTTC. Protein: CASSLDGSSYEQYF.

The chain carries TRBV6-5 and TRBJ1-4; 7 bases line up with TRBD1. The CDR3 spans 14 residues. Trimming took 6 bases from V and 2 from J; bases not matched to a gene: 3. Germline CDR1 and CDR2: MNHEY and SVGAGI. CDR3 bases: TGTGCCAGCAGATCGGGACAGACTAATGAAAAACTGTTTTTT. Translating it yields CASRSGQTNEKLFF.

The CDR3 reads CASKAGASGDRFTLHF. The CDR3 region has the DNA TGTGCCAGTAAGGCAGGGGCATCTGGAGACCGATTCACCCTCCACTTT. V gene TRBV19 combines with J gene TRBJ1-6; the D gene is possibly TRBD1 (6 bases). The CDR3 consists of 16 residues. V was shortened by 7 bases and J by 14 bases, with 27 bases between the two germline ends. Germline V gives CDR1 LNHDA, CDR2 SQIVND (reference sequence).

The chain recombines TRBV5-1 with TRBJ2-5, with no clear D. Deletions cut 0 bases from V and 1 base from J, with 7 bases between. The V gene's germline CDR1 is SGHRS and CDR2 YFSETQ. The CDR3 length is 14 residues. The CDR3 bases are TGCGCCAGCAGCTTGGCCCTCGGCCAAGAGACCCAGTACTTC. Amino acid sequence: CASSLALGQETQYF. The entire variable domain, with the rest obtained from reference TRBV5-1 and TRBJ2-5, is as follows: KAGVTQTPRYLIKTRGQQVTLSCSPISGHRSVSWYQQTPGQGLQFLFEYFSETQRNKGNFPGRFSGRQFSNSRSEMNVSTLELGDSALYLCASSLALGQETQYFGPGTRLLVL.

The chain links TRBV5-6 to TRBJ1-6; D ambiguous. The V and J ends lost 1 base and 7 bases respectively, with 9 bases between them. Germline assignment: CDR1 SGHDT and CDR2 YYEEEE. The CDR3 sequence is 14 residues long. CDR3 sequence (DNA): TGTGCCAGCAGCTTGTTGGAGGCCAATTCACCCCTCCACTTT. This encodes CASSLLEANSPLHF.

This chain connects TRBV19 to TRBJ1-1; TRBD1 matches 7 bases. The germline V gene encodes CDR1 LNHDA and CDR2 SQIVND (reference sequence). The V gene end was trimmed by 7 bases and the J gene end by 11 bases; junction bases not matched to a gene: 13. The CDR3 has 13 amino acids. The chain's CDR3 is CASTPTGQVEAFF. The DNA for the CDR3 is TGTGCCAGTACCCCGACTGGACAGGTCGAGGCTTTCTTT.

The chain uses TRBV5-4 and TRBJ2-5, with 12 bases aligning to TRBD2. Germline trimming cut 9 bases from V and 5 bases from J; bases unmatched to any gene: 20. The CDR3 has 18 residues. Germline CDR1 is SGHNT and CDR2 is YYREEE (reference sequence). CDR3 DNA: TGTGCCATACCTAGCGGGAGGGGTCCTCCTCTCTCCGGGGAGACCCAGTACTTC. It codes for CAIPSGRGPPLSGETQYF.

This clone was picked up a small number of times. The chain combines TRBV3-1 (or the pseudogene TRBV3-2) with TRBJ2-7; maybe TRBD2 (5 bases). The V gene's germline CDR1 is LGHDT and CDR2 YNNKEL (reference sequence). This CDR3 region has 13 residues. Deletions cut 4 bases from V and 5 bases from J, with 12 bases between. The CDR3 sequence is CASSPGVRHEQYF. CDR3 bases: TGTGCCAGCAGCCCCGGGGTGCGGCACGAGCAGTACTTC.

This CDR3 is CASLQGRNQPQHF. For the CDR3, the DNA is TGTGCCAGCTTGCAGGGCCGAAATCAGCCCCAGCATTTT. V is TRBV18 and J is TRBJ1-5; D might be TRBD1 (5 bases). Germline CDR1 KGHSH, CDR2 LQKENI. The CDR3 covers 13 residues. V was trimmed by 7 bases and J by 4 bases, leaving 11 bases between them.

This clone was observed many times. The V and J genes are TRBV28 and TRBJ1-1; a weak D match, TRBD1 (6 bases). V gave up 3 bases and J gave up 5 bases, with 13 bases separating them. The CDR3 spans 14 residues. Germline V gene data show CDR1 as MDHEN and CDR2 as SYDVKM. The CDR3 reads CASSLVGGRTEAFF. CDR3 nucleotide sequence: TGTGCCAGCAGTTTGGTAGGGGGTAGGACTGAAGCTTTCTTT.

The V gene is TRBV7-9, the J gene TRBJ2-7; 7 bases match TRBD2. CDR1 is SEHNR and CDR2 is FQNEAQ in the germline V gene (reference sequence). V trimming: 4 bases; J trimming: 1 base; junction bases outside the gene matches: 4. This CDR3 spans 14 amino acids. CDR3 amino acids: CASSSGRDSYEQYF. CDR3 DNA: TGTGCCAGCAGCTCGGGGAGGGATTCCTACGAGCAGTACTTC.

The chain links TRBV25-1 to TRBJ2-1, with TRBD2 identical over 9 bases. Looked up from germline, CDR1 is MGHDK and CDR2 is SYGVNS. V lost 5 bases to trimming and J lost 0 bases; unmatched junction nucleotides: 2. The CDR3 contains 15 residues. The CDR3 DNA follows: TGTGCCAGCAGTCTAGCGGGACACTCCTACAATGAGCAGTTCTTC. Encoded protein: CASSLAGHSYNEQFF.

V gene TRBV4-1 combines with J gene TRBJ2-3; possible D gene TRBD1, 6 bases. The ends were cut back, 2 bases at V and 1 base at J, with 10 bases in the middle. Germline-derived CDR1 and CDR2 are MGHRA and YSYEKL. The CDR3 spans 15 residues. CDR3 coding DNA: TGCGCCAGCAGCCAAAGGGGGACCGGCACAGATACGCAGTATTTT. It translates to CASSQRGTGTDTQYF.

The chain links TRBV19 to TRBJ2-1; 8 bases align to TRBD2. Germline CDR1 LNHDA, CDR2 SQIVND (reference sequence). This CDR3 has 17 residues. The ends lost 1 base at V and 0 bases at J; junction bases unmatched: 5. CDR3 sequence: CASSIVFSGISYNEQFF. In nucleotides, the CDR3 is TGTGCCAGTAGTATAGTTTTTAGCGGGATCTCCTACAATGAGCAGTTCTTC.

This clone was seen a handful of times. The genes are TRBV24-1 and TRBJ1-5; tentative D call: TRBD1 (6 bases). Trimming cost V 5 bases and J 2 bases, with 9 bases left between them. Germline V lookup: CDR1 KGHDR, CDR2 SFDVKD. CDR3 length: 14 amino acids. The CDR3 DNA follows: TGTGCCACCAGTGTTTCAGGGGGCAATCAGCCCCAGCATTTT. This codes for CATSVSGGNQPQHF.

This clone is a singleton in its sample. This chain links TRBV3-1 (or the pseudogene TRBV3-2) with TRBJ2-1, with 8 bases that match TRBD2. CDR3 length: 16 amino acids. The V gene end was trimmed by 1 base and the J gene end by 3 bases; junction bases not matched to a gene: 5. Germline lookup yields CDR1 LGHDT and CDR2 YNNKEL (reference sequence). CDR3 sequence: CASSQVGGARYNEQFF. DNA of the CDR3: TGTGCCAGCAGCCAAGTCGGGGGGGCGCGCTACAATGAGCAGTTCTTC.

J is TRBJ1-6 and V is TRBV15; possible D gene TRBD1, 5 bases. The germline gives CDR1 LNHNV, CDR2 YYDKDF (reference sequence). The CDR3 length is 15 residues. The germline V and J ends were trimmed by 4 bases and 6 bases, with 13 bases remaining between them. CDR3 coding DNA: TGTGCCACCAGCACCGCAGGGAGGGGTAATTCACCCCTCCACTTT. Translation: CATSTAGRGNSPLHF.

V usage is TRBV10-3 and J usage is TRBJ1-1; 8 positions match TRBD1. This CDR3 region has 15 residues. Per germline, CDR1 ENHRY and CDR2 SYGVKD. V shed 5 bases and J 1 base; nucleotides not matched to a gene: 6. CDR3: CAISKQGVANTEAFF. DNA for the CDR3: TGTGCCATCAGTAAACAGGGGGTTGCGAACACTGAAGCTTTCTTT.